This T cell receptor beta chain emerged from a study of blood T cell repertoires in COVID-19. Overall study: Acute-phase and convalescent COVID-19 samples originated in the United States, Italy and Spain. Sources were T cells, B-cell-depleted T cells, or PBMCs; the material itself was cDNA or gDNA.

Germline assignment: CDR1 SGHTA and CDR2 FQGNSA. V shed 5 bases, J shed 7 bases, and the junction held 10 bases outside the gene matches. CDR3 length: 14 amino acids. Per the original methods: Reference gene primer amplification gave estimated nucleated cell counts. The data were produced by immunoSEQ multiplex PCR, yet TCRdb's version contains in-frame clones alone and is incomplete. For V, J and clone size, that table is used; D and trimming come from the DNA. The sample lists about 85,000 clones, around 85% occurring once. Material for sequencing was peripheral blood. The receptor's source is a man in his sixties with acute or convalescent COVID-19. J is TRBJ1-1 and V is TRBV7-2, with TRBD1 matching 7 bases. Here the CDR3 reads CASSPTGQFLEAFF. CDR3 sequence (DNA): TGTGCCAGCAGCCCCACGGGACAGTTCCTTGAAGCTTTCTTT.